These 26 T cell receptor beta chains came from one sample sequenced in a study of blood T cell repertoires in COVID-19. Produced via immunoSEQ multiplex PCR; TCRdb's table is partial and in-frame only. The sample comprises roughly 29,000 clones, approximately 90% of which are singletons, and about a tenth rests with the top ten. Sequences were obtained from peripheral blood. Receptors were obtained from a human donor in a cohort sampled during active COVID-19.

The table lists this clone with a few counts. The chain combines TRBV19 with TRBJ1-1, with D perhaps matching TRBD1 (6 bases). Germline lookup yields CDR1 LNHDA and CDR2 SQIVND (reference sequence). V was cut by 5 bases and J by 5 bases, with 18 bases left in between. This CDR3 is built from 15 residues. The CDR3 spells CASSVQGIRKTEAFF. The CDR3 DNA reads as TGTGCCAGTAGTGTCCAGGGGATCAGGAAGACTGAAGCTTTCTTT.

The chain uses TRBV5-1 and TRBJ2-7; 8 nucleotides align to TRBD2. V was pared by 0 bases and J by 0 bases, with 5 bases of the junction left unmatched. The germline CDR1 and CDR2 sequences are SGHRS and YFSETQ. CDR3 size: 16 residues. CDR3 amino acids: CASSLAPSGSSYEQYF. DNA for the CDR3: TGCGCCAGCAGCTTGGCCCCCAGCGGGAGCTCCTACGAGCAGTACTTC.

V and J are TRBV2 and TRBJ1-4; 10 bases map to TRBD1. Trimming removed 8 bases from V and 0 bases from J; junction bases left unmatched: 3. CDR1 SNHLY and CDR2 FYNNEI come from the germline V gene. The CDR3 extends over 15 amino acids. Written as DNA, the CDR3 is TGTGCCAGCTCGGACAGGGGGACAACTAATGAAAAACTGTTTTTT. This encodes CASSDRGTTNEKLFF.

This chain links TRBV10-2 with TRBJ1-6; maybe TRBD1 (5 bases). Germline CDR1 reads WSHSY; CDR2 reads SAAADI. CDR3 length: 14 residues. V was cut by 2 bases and J by 10 bases, with 12 bases left in between. The CDR3 bases are TGCGCCAGCAGTGAGAAGGGGATGGGATCACCCCTCCACTTT. Its translation is CASSEKGMGSPLHF.

The chain has TRBV21-1 and TRBJ2-1; the D call in the table, TRBD1, was not verified against the DNA. TRBV21-1 is classified as a pseudogene. The CDR3 consists of 13 residues. In DNA, the CDR3 is TGTGCCAGCACAGGGCCTAACGACAATGAGCAGTTCTTC. Protein product: CASTGPNDNEQFF.

In DNA, the CDR3 is TGTGCCACCAGCAGAGATCGACTATTAGCACCCGGGGAGCTGTTTTTT. This sequence encodes CATSRDRLLAPGELFF. V usage is TRBV15 and J usage is TRBJ2-2; tentative D call: TRBD2 (5 bases). CDR1 and CDR2 from the germline V gene are LNHNV and YYDKDF (reference sequence). V gave up 0 bases and J gave up 6 bases, with 14 bases separating them. CDR3 size: 16 residues.

The chain employs TRBV5-1 and TRBJ2-6, with a possible D match to TRBD1 (5 bases). The CDR3 has 16 residues. Trimming stripped 8 bases from V and 0 bases from J, with 15 bases between. Germline assignment: CDR1 SGHRS and CDR2 YFSETQ. The CDR3 region has the DNA TGCGCCAGTGCTATAACAGGTCGCTCTGGGGCCAACGTCCTGACTTTC. Its translation: CASAITGRSGANVLTF.

The V and J genes are TRBV19 and TRBJ2-3, with D maybe TRBD2 (5 bases). The V gene lost 1 base and the J gene lost 6 bases, with 14 bases spanning the gap. Looked up from germline, CDR1 is LNHDA and CDR2 is SQIVND (reference sequence). The CDR3 loop spans 15 amino acids. In nucleotides, the CDR3 is TGTGCCAGTAGTATAGGAGGGCCCCTCGACGATACGCAGTATTTT. Protein sequence: CASSIGGPLDDTQYF.

The chain recombines TRBV5-4 with TRBJ1-2; a possible D gene is TRBD1 (6 bases). The V gene's germline CDR1 is SGHNT and CDR2 YYREEE (reference sequence). This CDR3 has 14 residues. The V end lost 0 bases, the J end lost 5 bases, and 11 bases lay between the germline ends. The CDR3 DNA sequence: TGTGCCAGCAGCTTGGACAGGGTGGGATATGGCTACACCTTC. It is translated as CASSLDRVGYGYTF. Full variable domain (missing parts from reference TRBV5-4 and TRBJ1-2): ETGVTQSPTHLIKTRGQQVTLRCSSQSGHNTVSWYQQALGQGPQFIFQYYREEENGRGNFPPRFSGLQFPNYSSELNVNALELDDSALYLCASSLDRVGYGYTFGSGTRLTVV.

To note about this clone: Relative to the germline gene, one junction end is altered; a read error may explain this. The chain has TRBV9 and TRBJ1-3; D unresolved. The CDR3 is 9 amino acids. Per the germline V gene, CDR1 is SGDLS and CDR2 is YYNGEE. This CDR3 is CASKIPRNF. The CDR3 nucleotides read TGTGCCAGCAAGATCCCGCGGAATTTT.

This chain uses TRBV9 with TRBJ2-3; 9 nucleotides match TRBD2. With 0 bases clipped from V and 5 bases from J, the junction kept 7 bases outside the gene matches. The CDR3 runs to 16 residues. Germline values: CDR1 SGDLS, CDR2 YYNGEE. The CDR3 here is CASSVDLRGGGDTQYF. DNA for the CDR3: TGTGCCAGCAGCGTAGATCTGCGGGGGGGCGGAGATACGCAGTATTTT.

The genes are TRBV2 and TRBJ1-1, with TRBD1 identical over 7 bases. Germline CDR1 reads SNHLY; CDR2 reads FYNNEI. This CDR3 contains 13 residues. V was pared by 6 bases and J by 4 bases, with 5 bases of the junction left unmatched. CDR3 sequence reads: CASRQGFGTEAFF. The CDR3 DNA follows: TGTGCCAGCAGACAGGGGTTCGGCACTGAAGCTTTCTTT.

The gene calls are TRBV5-1 and TRBJ2-3, with 7 bases that match TRBD2. After removal of 4 bases from V and 4 bases from J, the junction contained 12 bases not matched to a gene. Germline V lookup: CDR1 SGHRS, CDR2 YFSETQ. The CDR3 consists of 16 residues. CDR3: CASSPIVGGSADTQYF. The DNA for the CDR3 is TGCGCCAGCAGCCCCATCGTCGGCGGGAGCGCAGATACGCAGTATTTT.

The CDR3 sequence: CASSLRGQGASPLHF. The CDR3 DNA follows: TGTGCCAGCAGCTTAAGGGGACAGGGGGCTTCACCCCTCCACTTT. The V gene is TRBV7-3, the J gene TRBJ1-6; 12 positions match TRBD1. The CDR3 is made up of 15 amino acids. Trimming cost V 1 base and J 9 bases; bases outside gene matches: 1. The germline gives CDR1 SGHTA, CDR2 FQGTGA.

The chain is built from TRBV11-2 and TRBJ2-1, with 9 bases lining up with TRBD2. V lost 1 base and J lost 10; bases outside the gene matches: 8. CDR1 and CDR2 from the germline V gene are SGHAT and FQNNGV. The CDR3 covers 15 residues. CDR3 residues: CASSLAPGSGREQFF. The CDR3 DNA reads TGTGCCAGCAGCTTAGCCCCGGGTAGCGGGAGAGAGCAGTTCTTC.

The chain carries TRBV7-3 and TRBJ2-3; 9 bases align to TRBD2. The CDR3 length is 17 residues. CDR1 and CDR2 (germline): SGHTA, FQGTGA. With V trimmed by 5 bases and J by 4 bases, 13 bases remained unmatched. CDR3 sequence (DNA): TGTGCCAGCAGCCGGGGTGGAGGCGGGGGGGCCCCAGATACGCAGTATTTT. It is translated as CASSRGGGGGAPDTQYF.

The chain employs TRBV14 and TRBJ2-3; weak D call: TRBD2 (5 bases). In germline, CDR1 is SGHDN, CDR2 FVKESK. This CDR3 region has 17 residues. V gave up 0 bases and J gave up 0 bases, with 13 bases separating them. The CDR3 bases are TGTGCCAGCAGCCAAGATGATAGAGCGGTCAGCACAGATACGCAGTATTTT. Residues: CASSQDDRAVSTDTQYF.

The V gene is TRBV19, the J gene TRBJ1-5; D not certain. The germline V and J ends were trimmed by 0 bases and 7 bases, with 13 bases remaining between them. This CDR3 has 15 residues. Germline V gives CDR1 LNHDA, CDR2 SQIVND (reference sequence). CDR3 sequence: CASSIDLALRQPQHF. The CDR3 nucleotides read TGTGCCAGTAGTATAGATCTCGCCTTGAGGCAGCCCCAGCATTTT. The whole variable domain, filled in from reference TRBV19 and TRBJ1-5, reads DGGITQSPKYLFRKEGQNVTLSCEQNLNHDAMYWYRQDPGQGLRLIYYSQIVNDFQKGDIAEGYSVSREKKESFPLTVTSAQKNPTAFYLCASSIDLALRQPQHFGDGTRLSIL.

The rearrangement uses TRBV7-8 and TRBJ2-1; 11 bases match TRBD2. The ends lost 4 bases at V and 3 bases at J; junction bases unmatched: 11. There are 18 residues in the CDR3. CDR1 SGHVS and CDR2 FQNEAQ come from the germline V gene. CDR3 bases: TGTGCCAGCAGCTCCGCCCGACTAGCGGGGAACAACTACAATGAGCAGTTCTTC. It translates to CASSSARLAGNNYNEQFF.

This clone came up once. This chain links TRBV5-1 with TRBJ1-1; D is undetermined. This CDR3 has 16 amino acids. V lost 1 base and J lost 1, with 14 bases in between. The V gene's germline CDR1 is SGHRS and CDR2 YFSETQ. The chain's CDR3 is CASSLNSRRGNTEAFF. The DNA for the CDR3 is TGCGCCAGCAGCTTGAATTCACGCCGGGGGAACACTGAAGCTTTCTTT.

The chain uses TRBV11-2 and TRBJ2-3; D is undetermined. Germline CDR1 is SGHAT and CDR2 is FQNNGV. CDR3 size: 13 residues. Trimming pared 3 bases from V and 2 bases from J, leaving 6 bases between. DNA for the CDR3: TGTGCCAGCAGCTTCGCGTTCACAGATACGCAGTATTTT. The encoded protein is CASSFAFTDTQYF. The full variable domain, its missing parts supplied by reference TRBV11-2 and TRBJ2-3, is EAGVAQSPRYKIIEKRQSVAFWCNPISGHATLYWYQQILGQGPKLLIQFQNNGVVDDSQLPKDRFSAERLKGVDSTLKIQPAKLEDSAVYLCASSFAFTDTQYFGPGTRLTVL.

The chain is built from TRBV14 and TRBJ2-7; weak D call: TRBD2 (6 bases). Germline-derived CDR1 and CDR2 are SGHDN and FVKESK. Trimming removed 4 bases from V and 2 bases from J, with 12 bases in between. The CDR3 is made up of 14 amino acids. This chain's CDR3 is CASSRGGTPYEQYF. CDR3 sequence (DNA): TGTGCCAGCAGCCGGGGCGGGACCCCCTACGAGCAGTACTTC. Looking up the rest from reference TRBV14 and TRBJ2-7 gives the full variable domain: EAGVTQFPSHSVIEKGQTVTLRCDPISGHDNLYWYRRVMGKEIKFLLHFVKESKQDESGMPNNRFLAERTGGTYSTLKVQPAELEDSGVYFCASSRGGTPYEQYFGPGTRLTVT.

J is TRBJ1-2 and V is TRBV5-1, with 9 bases fitting TRBD1. Germline V gene lookup returns CDR1 SGHRS and CDR2 YFSETQ. The CDR3 has 16 residues. The V segment lost 0 bases and the J segment 0 bases; nucleotides outside the gene matches: 3. The CDR3 protein is CASSLGGTGTNYGYTF. CDR3 sequence (DNA): TGCGCCAGCAGCTTGGGAGGGACAGGGACTAACTATGGCTACACCTTC. Complete variable domain (other parts from reference TRBV5-1 and TRBJ1-2): KAGVTQTPRYLIKTRGQQVTLSCSPISGHRSVSWYQQTPGQGLQFLFEYFSETQRNKGNFPGRFSGRQFSNSRSEMNVSTLELGDSALYLCASSLGGTGTNYGYTFGSGTRLTVV.

V is TRBV6-4 and J is TRBJ1-1, with D perhaps TRBD1 (6 bases). Trimming took off 6 bases at V and 5 bases at J, with 28 bases between the two ends. This CDR3 is built from 18 residues. Germline V lookup: CDR1 MRHNA, CDR2 SNTAGT. DNA for the CDR3: TGTGCCAGCAGCACCTTAGGAGGGGGGGCTCGAGGAAGTACTGAAGCTTTCTTT. This translates into CASSTLGGGARGSTEAFF.

The rearrangement uses TRBV3-1 (or the pseudogene TRBV3-2) and TRBJ1-4; a weak D match, TRBD1 (5 bases). The V and J ends lost 1 base and 5 bases respectively, with 14 bases between them. This CDR3 region has 16 residues. The germline CDR1 and CDR2 sequences are LGHDT and YNNKEL (reference sequence). The CDR3 sequence is CASSQVSGLANEKLFF. The CDR3 nucleotides read TGTGCCAGCAGCCAAGTATCAGGGTTGGCGAATGAAAAACTGTTTTTT.

The J gene is TRBJ2-1, the V gene TRBV4-2; 14 bases are shared with TRBD2. Germline trimming cut 0 bases from V and 7 bases from J; bases unmatched to any gene: 5. Per the germline V gene, CDR1 is LGHNA and CDR2 is YNFKEQ. The CDR3 spans 17 residues. The CDR3 bases are TGTGCCAGCAGCCAAGATCGACTAGCGGGAGGGTTTAATGAGCAGTTCTTC. This sequence encodes CASSQDRLAGGFNEQFF.